A single sample is the source of the 32 T cell receptor beta chains below, sequenced in a study of CD8 T cells in Susac syndrome (dated by TCRdb to about 2019). The library was produced with the immunoSEQ multiplex PCR assay. RNA was extracted with the RNeasy kit and 0.5 to 1 ug was reverse transcribed using random hexamers. In-frame beta chains were kept once TCRdb had trimmed the public reads at Q25 with fastp and called clones with MiXCR. Rows merge per CDR3 protein into single entries with the most common DNA and genes. This sample has 150,000 to 200,000 distinct CDR3 sequences in its table, and about 95% of those were observed once. Around 0.085% of the sample is held by the ten biggest clonotypes. The sequenced sample consisted of CD4+ T cells from PBMCs. These receptors all come from a human donor with multiple sclerosis.

The rearrangement uses TRBV6-6 and TRBJ1-1; no clear D gene. V was cut by 6 bases and J by 2 bases, with 7 bases left in between. CDR1 and CDR2 from the germline V gene are MNHNY and SVGAGI (reference sequence). The CDR3 is made up of 12 amino acids. The CDR3 DNA reads as TGTGCCAGCAGCCGAAGCAACACTGAAGCTTTCTTT. It is translated as CASSRSNTEAFF.

The V call is TRBV27, the J call TRBJ2-6; D unclear. There are 15 residues in the CDR3. The V gene lost 3 bases and the J gene lost 0 bases, with 6 bases spanning the gap. The germline CDR1 and CDR2 sequences are MNHEY and SMNVEV (reference sequence). CDR3 DNA sequence: TGTGCCAGCAGTTTCGACGGCTCTGGGGCCAACGTCCTGACTTTC. Translated: CASSFDGSGANVLTF.

V gene TRBV5-1 combines with J gene TRBJ1-5; TRBD1 aligns across 7 bases. This CDR3 spans 14 amino acids. J lost 6 bases, V lost 1 base, and 4 bases had no gene match. CDR1 and CDR2 (germline): SGHRS, YFSETQ. The DNA of the CDR3 is TGCGCCAGCAGCTTGATGTCAGGGGGTCAGCCCCAGCATTTT. Its translation: CASSLMSGGQPQHF.

Concerning this clonotype: One end of the junction is discordant with germline, which a read error may explain. CDR3 sequence (DNA): TGTGCCAGCAGCGTCCCTGGTGGCACCGATACGCAGTATTTT. Protein sequence: CASSVPGGTDTQYF. The J gene is TRBJ2-3, the V gene TRBV9; D call uncertain. The CDR3 consists of 14 residues. Germline V gives CDR1 SGDLS, CDR2 YYNGEE.

V is TRBV27 and J is TRBJ2-3; D not certain. The CDR3 totals 13 residues. The germline CDR1 and CDR2 sequences are MNHEY and SMNVEV (reference sequence). The V end lost 6 bases, the J end lost 1 base, and 8 bases lay between the germline ends. The CDR3 region is CASSFLRTDTQYF. In DNA, the CDR3 is TGTGCCAGCAGCTTTCTCCGCACAGATACGCAGTATTTT.

This sequence joins TRBV24-1 and TRBJ1-1, with 9 bases aligning to TRBD1. The germline gives CDR1 KGHDR, CDR2 SFDVKD. This CDR3 spans 16 amino acids. With V trimmed by 6 bases and J by 7 bases, 14 bases remained unmatched. CDR3 amino acids: CATSLSGDRDRSEAFF. DNA of the CDR3: TGTGCCACCAGTCTCTCGGGGGACAGGGATCGGAGTGAAGCTTTCTTT.

V is TRBV25-1 and J is TRBJ1-1, with unresolved D. V was trimmed by 6 bases and J by 1 base, leaving 3 bases between them. The CDR3 spans 11 residues. Per germline, CDR1 MGHDK and CDR2 SYGVNS. This CDR3 reads CASRSNTEAFF. Here the CDR3 DNA reads TGTGCCAGCAGATCGAACACTGAAGCTTTCTTT.

The chain has TRBV20-1 and TRBJ2-1; 12 bases match TRBD2. This CDR3 comprises 16 residues. Trimming took 6 bases from V and 8 from J; bases not matched to a gene: 14. In germline, CDR1 is DFQATT, CDR2 SNEGSKA (reference sequence). The CDR3 DNA sequence: TGCAGTGCCAGGCCCGCGACTAGCGGGAGATGGGATGAGCAGTTCTTC. This encodes CSARPATSGRWDEQFF.

The chain is built from TRBV4-2 and TRBJ2-5; a possible D gene is TRBD2 (7 bases). The germline V gene encodes CDR1 LGHNA and CDR2 YNFKEQ. The V gene lost 0 bases and the J gene lost 5 bases, with 28 bases spanning the gap. The CDR3 has 20 amino acids. CDR3 in DNA: TGTGCCAGCAGCCAAGAAGGAGGGAGGGGGAGAAGAGCGGGCGGTGAGACCCAGTACTTC. Residues: CASSQEGGRGRRAGGETQYF.

The chain joins TRBV7-9 to TRBJ2-7, with TRBD2 matching 7 bases. CDR1 and CDR2 (germline): SEHNR, FQNEAQ (reference sequence). The CDR3 contains 16 residues. The trim removed 3 bases at V and 6 bases at J, leaving 14 bases unmatched. The CDR3 spells CASSFEPWEGQGEQYF. The CDR3, as DNA: TGTGCCAGCAGCTTCGAGCCCTGGGAGGGCCAGGGCGAGCAGTACTTC.

The rearrangement links TRBV6-1 to TRBJ1-2; D is possibly TRBD1 (5 bases). The CDR3 has 12 amino acids. Deletions cut 7 bases from V and 8 bases from J, with 14 bases between. Germline CDR1 is MNHNS and CDR2 is SASEGT. The CDR3: CASMGGGDGYTF. Written as DNA, the CDR3 is TGTGCCAGCATGGGAGGAGGGGACGGCTACACCTTC.

The V gene is TRBV20-1, the J gene TRBJ1-5; no definite D call. CDR3 length: 14 residues. Germline V gives CDR1 DFQATT, CDR2 SNEGSKA (reference sequence). V was pared by 1 base and J by 8 bases, with 15 bases between. The CDR3 spells CSARAGQVLEPQHF. CDR3 DNA: TGCAGTGCTAGAGCTGGTCAGGTCCTCGAGCCCCAGCATTTT.

This chain joins TRBV29-1 and TRBJ2-7; weak D call: TRBD2 (6 bases). The CDR3 runs to 12 residues. The V end lost 8 bases, the J end lost 4 bases, and 15 bases lay between the germline ends. Germline V gene data show CDR1 as SQVTM and CDR2 as ANQGSEA. The CDR3, as DNA: TGCAGCATGAGAGCGGGTTCTTACGAGCAGTACTTC. It codes for CSMRAGSYEQYF.

The genes are TRBV29-1 and TRBJ2-7; no definite D call. The ends were cut back, 4 bases at V and 4 bases at J, with 8 bases in the middle. CDR3 size: 11 residues. CDR1 is SQVTM, CDR2 ANQGSEA, per germline. DNA of the CDR3: TGCAGCGTTGGGCTAGGTTACGAGCAGTACTTC. Translating gives CSVGLGYEQYF.

J is TRBJ2-3 and V is TRBV11-1; no reliable D call. Germline loops: CDR1 SGHAT, CDR2 FQDESV (reference sequence). Trimming shortened V by 2 bases and J by 4 bases, and 4 bases separated the two germline ends. The CDR3 loop spans 12 amino acids. The CDR3 protein is CASSLTPDTQYF. In DNA form, the CDR3 reads TGTGCCAGCAGCTTAACACCAGATACGCAGTATTTT.

The rearrangement uses TRBV25-1 and TRBJ2-1, with 7 bases matching TRBD1. Germline CDR1 is MGHDK and CDR2 is SYGVNS. CDR3 size: 17 residues. J gave up 4 bases and V 6 bases, and 15 bases lay outside the gene matches. The CDR3 is CASREGEGGRPYNEQFF. CDR3 coding DNA: TGTGCCAGCAGAGAGGGGGAAGGGGGCAGGCCTTACAATGAGCAGTTCTTC.

The chain links TRBV7-9 to TRBJ1-1; the match to TRBD1 covers 7 bases. Trimming cost V 6 bases and J 7 bases; bases outside gene matches: 11. This CDR3 has 14 amino acids. The germline V gene encodes CDR1 SEHNR and CDR2 FQNEAQ (reference sequence). The CDR3 bases are TGTGCCAGCAGTTCTCAGGGGGGTATGGGTGAAGCTTTCTTT. It translates to CASSSQGGMGEAFF.

V is TRBV6-6 and J is TRBJ2-3; 8 bases fit TRBD2. With V trimmed by 7 bases and J by 3 bases, 9 bases remained unmatched. Germline-derived CDR1 and CDR2 are MNHNY and SVGAGI (reference sequence). The CDR3 runs 15 residues. The DNA of the CDR3 is TGTGCCAGCACCCCCCGGGAGGGCCTGACAGATACGCAGTATTTT. Encoded protein: CASTPREGLTDTQYF.

The V call is TRBV2, the J call TRBJ1-1, with D perhaps matching TRBD1 (6 bases). There are 12 residues in the CDR3. The V and J ends lost 6 bases and 7 bases respectively, with 12 bases between them. The germline CDR1 and CDR2 sequences are SNHLY and FYNNEI. The CDR3 sequence: CASRQGNGEAFF. The CDR3 region has the DNA TGTGCCAGCAGGCAGGGGAACGGTGAAGCTTTCTTT.

The chain couples TRBV5-6 to TRBJ2-5; perhaps TRBD1 as D (6 bases). This CDR3 spans 13 amino acids. Germline lookup yields CDR1 SGHDT and CDR2 YYEEEE. V lost 10 bases and J lost 1, with 14 bases in between. This CDR3 is CAVSRGPQETQYF. CDR3 nucleotide sequence: TGTGCCGTTAGCAGGGGACCCCAAGAGACCCAGTACTTC.

The rearrangement joins TRBV3-1 to TRBJ2-7; D gene ambiguous. From germline, CDR1 is LGHDT and CDR2 YNNKEL (reference sequence). V lost 2 bases and J 0 bases, leaving 8 bases between the germline ends. The CDR3 runs to 14 residues. The CDR3 DNA reads as TGTGCCAGCAGCCAATTTGTGGGCTCCTACGAGCAGTACTTC. Protein product: CASSQFVGSYEQYF.

V gene TRBV30 combines with J gene TRBJ2-3; D gene ambiguous. The CDR3 runs 13 residues. Germline-derived CDR1 and CDR2 are GTSNPN and SVGIG (reference sequence). Trimming removed 0 bases at V and 6 bases at J, with 10 bases between. DNA of the CDR3: TGTGCCTGGAGTGTCCCGGTCACGGATACGCAGTATTTT. Its translation is CAWSVPVTDTQYF.

This rearrangement joins TRBV2 to TRBJ1-5; D perhaps matches TRBD1 (5 bases). CDR3 length equals 13 residues. The V end lost 3 bases, the J end lost 7 bases, and 10 bases lay between the germline ends. Germline V lookup: CDR1 SNHLY, CDR2 FYNNEI. The CDR3: CASSDLEGQPQHF. CDR3 nucleotide sequence: TGTGCCAGCAGTGATTTGGAGGGGCAGCCCCAGCATTTT.

This clonotype was counted a single time. This sequence joins TRBV7-8 and TRBJ1-6, with TRBD1 identical over 7 bases. Germline CDR1 SGHVS, CDR2 FQNEAQ. The CDR3 contains 15 residues. Losses at the gene ends were 1 base for V and 10 bases for J; bases not matched to a gene: 7. Here the CDR3 DNA reads TGTGCCAGCAGCTTAGGACAGGGATTCGGATCACCCCTCCACTTT. Protein product: CASSLGQGFGSPLHF. The full variable domain, in which reference TRBV7-8 and TRBJ1-6 provide the parts outside the CDR3, is GAGVSQSPRYKVAKRGQDVALRCDPISGHVSLFWYQQALGQGPEFLTYFQNEAQLDKSGLPSDRFFAERPEGSVSTLKIQRTQQEDSAVYLCASSLGQGFGSPLHFGNGTRLTVT.

The genes are TRBV20-1 and TRBJ2-7; D is unclear. Trimming removed 3 bases at V and 3 bases at J, with 15 bases between. Germline V gene lookup returns CDR1 DFQATT and CDR2 SNEGSKA (reference sequence). This CDR3 contains 14 residues. CDR3 DNA: TGCAGTGCTAGGGCCGCCAGGCCGTACTACGAGCAGTACTTC. Amino acid sequence: CSARAARPYYEQYF.

The V gene is TRBV7-7, the J gene TRBJ2-7, with 8 bases identical to TRBD2. The germline V gene encodes CDR1 SSHAT and CDR2 FNYEAQ (reference sequence). This CDR3 spans 15 amino acids. The junction had 9 bases not matched to a gene; V was cut back by 3 bases and J by 5 bases. CDR3 nucleotides: TGTGCCAGCAGCTTGGGAGCGGGAGTATTTGACGAGCAGTACTTC. Its translation is CASSLGAGVFDEQYF.

This clonotype was seen only once. J is TRBJ1-2 and V is TRBV6-5; no firm D call. V was pared by 9 bases and J by 3 bases, with 17 bases between. This CDR3 comprises 14 residues. Looked up from germline, CDR1 is MNHEY and CDR2 is SVGAGI. DNA of the CDR3: TGTGCCAGGGATGATTCCTGGGATTACTATGGCTACACCTTC. It codes for CARDDSWDYYGYTF.

This chain joins TRBV2 and TRBJ2-2; 7 nucleotides align to TRBD1. Trimming took 7 bases from V and 3 from J; bases not matched to a gene: 11. The CDR3 loop spans 16 amino acids. The germline CDR1 and CDR2 sequences are SNHLY and FYNNEI. The CDR3 spells CASTPTGYSDTGELFF. CDR3 nucleotide sequence: TGTGCCAGCACCCCGACAGGGTATTCGGACACCGGGGAGCTGTTTTTT.

The chain recombines TRBV5-1 with TRBJ2-4; no clear D. The germline V gene encodes CDR1 SGHRS and CDR2 YFSETQ. Trimming removed 0 bases at V and 7 bases at J, with 11 bases between. The CDR3 contains 14 residues. CDR3 region: CASSLEGLRNIQYF. The CDR3 region has the DNA TGCGCCAGCAGCTTGGAGGGCCTTAGGAACATTCAGTACTTC.

The sample holds one count of this clonotype. The chain has TRBV9 and TRBJ2-1; no definite D call. The CDR3 consists of 14 residues. Germline V CDR1 and CDR2: SGDLS, YYNGEE. With 0 bases removed from V and 2 bases from J, the gap between germline ends came to 6 bases. CDR3 protein: CASSVAPTYNEQFF. CDR3 in DNA: TGTGCCAGCAGCGTAGCCCCAACCTACAATGAGCAGTTCTTC.

The chain couples TRBV12-3 or TRBV12-4 to TRBJ2-5; 8 bases are shared with TRBD1. J gave up 7 bases and V 0 bases, and 7 bases lay outside the gene matches. The CDR3 is 15 amino acids. The CDR3 region is CASSLAGQGAGTQYF. CDR3 sequence (DNA): TGTGCCAGCAGTTTAGCGGGGCAGGGGGCGGGGACCCAGTACTTC.

The chain links TRBV29-1 to TRBJ1-4; TRBD1 agrees at 7 bases. V lost 6 bases to trimming and J lost 13 bases; unmatched junction nucleotides: 17. The CDR3 sequence is 14 residues long. Germline V CDR1 and CDR2: SQVTM, ANQGSEA. CDR3 sequence (DNA): TGCAGCGTACTTGGAATTAGACAGGGCGGTGGACTGTTTTTT. Translated: CSVLGIRQGGGLFF.